The present T cell receptor (beta chain) was sequenced within a study of cytomegalovirus exposure and HLA in healthy donors. Comment on this clone: As yet, its antigen is unknown.

The study ran its PCR with 60 Vbeta and 13 Jbeta primers. Profiling relied on immunoSEQ multiplex PCR, and the TCRdb table lists in-frame clones only, not all of them. The sample comprises around 120,000 clones, roughly 80% of which are singletons, and 2.7% rests with the top ten. Findings and caveats of the study: TCR beta chains numbering more than 150 were designated cytomegalovirus-associated. High specificity and sensitivity for cytomegalovirus status were reported for the classifier. The records held CMV serostatus as the only immune exposure information.

This TCR was sampled from a woman in her forties in good health and CMV-seropositive. Sequencing input: PBMCs.

CDR3 coding DNA: TGTGCCAGCAGCCCCCCGGGCAGGGGATCTCAGCCCCAGCATTTT. Translation gives CASSPPGRGSQPQHF. The rearrangement uses TRBV7-2 and TRBJ1-5, with D tentatively TRBD1 (6 bases). Germline V lookup: CDR1 SGHTA, CDR2 FQGNSA. V was shortened by 5 bases and J by 6 bases, with 17 bases between the two germline ends. The length of the CDR3 is 15 residues.